This TCR beta chain stems from a study of molecular identifiers for immune sequencing clone quantification. Study-level information: Four portions were sequenced after RNA from about 20,000 or 100,000 naive CD8 cells was split five ways in replicates. The study, taken as a whole, reports: Barcode-sharing identical TCR molecules could underestimate highly expanded clone sizes.

Worth noting for this clonotype: Its antigen remains unidentified. One end of the junction is discordant with germline, which a read error may explain.

Both previously described methods and listed TCR primers were employed to make bulk TCR libraries. TCRdb reprocessed the PCR reads via MiXCR and lists one record per CDR3 protein. Of about 630,000 distinct CDR3 sequences listed, about 25% are singletons. Naive CD8 T cell sorting was performed on the CD8+CD4-CCR7+CD45RA+ phenotype. Germline loops: CDR1 SGHVS, CDR2 FQNEAQ. The CDR3 has 13 residues. The rearrangement uses TRBV7-8 and TRBJ2-7, with unresolved D. The receptor was derived from a human donor in good health. Some libraries in this study had Jurkat cell RNA spiked in. The sequencing sample was made of naive CD8+ T cells from blood, with Jurkat cell RNA spiked in. The subset was: FACS-sorted CD8+CD4-CCR7+CD45RA+ naive T cells. This CDR3 is CASSSPLSYGQYF. DNA of the CDR3: TGTGCCAGCAGCAGCCCTCTCTCCTACGGGCAGTACTTC.